This T cell receptor beta chain was documented in a study of radiation and T cells in renal cell carcinoma (TCRdb year 2020). Context from the whole study: The samples were obtained from a clinical trial, where primary renal cell carcinomas were treated with 15 Gy stereotactic body radiation therapy and then removed by nephrectomy 4 weeks afterward. In the roughly 54 samples combined, some 4,100,000 unique CDR3 nucleotide sequences were found, encoding approximately 2,800,000 unique CDR3 amino acid sequences. In total, some 52 samples underwent TCR beta sequencing: 25 or so tumors plus 27 peripheral blood samples. Here is what the overall study found, with its caveats: Effects of radiation dose or scheduling on the TCR repertoire could not be addressed with the single-armed trial design. In blood, the top tumor clonotypes increased between baseline and 2 weeks post-radiation and then shrank by 4 weeks, which suggests that tumor-resident clones expanded only transiently. No pretreatment tumor biopsies were available, so the baseline intratumoral presence of clonotypes could not be determined. Dynamics of the blood repertoire were not tracked past 4 weeks after treatment.

TCR beta libraries were generated from genomic DNA with the immunoSEQ kit, following the manufacturer's recommendations. To prepare libraries, a first multiplex PCR with proprietary primers was run, followed by a second PCR that added unique barcodes, and a bead cleanup was done after each round. A positive control reaction and a negative control reaction, both provided in the kit, were run with every batch of samples. The final libraries were assessed on an Agilent 4200 TapeStation D1000 ScreenTape, pooled by volume, and quantified by qPCR. An Illumina NextSeq500 fitted with a MidOutput 150-cycle cartridge performed the sequencing, running 156 Read1 cycles and 15 Index1 cycles with the kit's custom primers. The pooled library was loaded at around 0.93 pM with about 20% PhiX control spiked in. As for the original processing: The vendor-processed data were analyzed in R, and a clonotype was defined as all T cells that share the same CDR3 nucleotide sequence. In the clone abundance analyses, frequencies were normalized to the 10,000 most abundant clones in each sample. Public T cell clones, which averaged fewer than five per sample, were removed prior to analysis. Tumor-enriched clonotypes and baseline blood-enriched clonotypes were defined as those with an abundance difference of at least 32-fold between compartments. A beta-binomial differential abundance model was used to identify clonotypes that were expanded or contracted between blood time points. Tumor-blood repertoire similarity was measured with the Baroni-Urbani and Buser coefficient, and groups were compared using two-tailed Wilcoxon tests in R. TCRdb limited this immuneACCESS table to in-frame rearrangements with V and J called. A share of clones is missing; checked studies link under half to unresolved V genes, and the rest is unexplained. Clone size and V and J calls were adopted from that table, with D and trimming inferred from the DNA. For this sample the table gives 150,000 or so clones, of which roughly 80% were detected only once. The ten largest clones represent under 25% of the sample.

Per the publication, the time point label means: baseline pretreatment blood. In light of the paper, this sample's treatment or condition label describes: 15 Gy SBRT to primary tumor, nephrectomy 4 weeks later. To follow tumor-enriched clonotypes, peripheral blood was collected serially from radiation-treated patients at baseline and again at 2 weeks and 4 weeks after SBRT. Renal cell carcinoma with clear cell pathology was present in all patients. Genomic DNA for TCR sequencing was prepared using the QIAamp DNA Blood Mini Kit (Qiagen). The analyses included only samples that passed all quality control checks. This clone appeared a few times. The antigen it binds to is not known. No much larger clonotype is one base removed from it; base qualities were not supplied. From the germline V gene, CDR1 is SNHLY and CDR2 is FYNNEI. Trimming removed 7 bases from V and 4 bases from J, leaving 11 bases between the germline ends. The CDR3 holds 13 amino acids from the cysteine to the phenylalanine. The DNA shown is the 39-base CDR3, in frame from base 1.

The material was blood, obtained from a patient whose treatment included radiotherapy and nephrectomy. This clonotype originated in a woman aged 45-65 years with renal cell carcinoma. This receptor chain uses TRBV2 and TRBJ1-5; TRBD1 is a weak D gene call, 6 bases matching. The sequenced DNA is TGTGCCAGCACTCGGACAGTTAATCAGCCCCAGCATTTT. This codes for CASTRTVNQPQHF.